These 24 T cell receptor beta chains were all obtained from the same sample, sequenced in a study of T cell repertoires in cytomegalovirus infection. The antigens for these receptors are not known. MiXCR, run by TCRdb on the reads, gives a single entry per CDR3 protein. The sample records about 130,000 distinct CDR3 sequences, more than 20% being singletons. Sequencing input: PBMCs, sequenced either directly or after in vitro stimulation (not recorded which). The origin of the receptors is a human donor in good health (CMV status not recorded). Some clones in this sample may be carry-over from other donors' samples.

The chain links TRBV4-1 to TRBJ2-2; perhaps TRBD1 as D (6 bases). The CDR3 extends over 15 amino acids. The V gene lost 4 bases and the J gene lost 2 bases, with 11 bases spanning the gap. Germline CDR1 reads MGHRA; CDR2 reads YSYEKL. CDR3 sequence: CASSRRDINTGELFF. The CDR3 bases are TGCGCCAGCAGCCGCCGGGACATAAACACCGGGGAGCTGTTTTTT.

The table lists this clonotype with many counts. The chain has TRBV4-2 and TRBJ1-2, with 10 bases matching TRBD1. Germline V gene data show CDR1 as LGHNA and CDR2 as YNFKEQ. The CDR3 runs to 17 residues. V dropped 3 bases and J dropped 6; count of bases not matched to a gene: 13. CDR3 region: CASSHGPGTGEPNGYTF. CDR3 bases: TGTGCCAGCAGCCATGGTCCCGGGACAGGGGAGCCCAATGGCTACACCTTC.

In this sample, this clonotype turned up a few times. This CDR3 reads CASSPTGMRELFF. In DNA, the CDR3 is TGTGCCAGCAGCCCGACAGGGATGAGGGAGCTGTTTTTT. This chain links TRBV7-2 with TRBJ2-2; 7 bases are shared with TRBD1. The J segment lost 9 bases and the V segment lost 5 bases, leaving 6 bases of the junction unmatched. The CDR3 is 13 residues long. Looked up from germline, CDR1 is SGHTA and CDR2 is FQGNSA.

This clonotype turned up a few times. The chain has TRBV15 and TRBJ2-1; TRBD2 agrees at 10 bases. There are 19 residues in the CDR3. V was pared by 0 bases and J by 9 bases, with 17 bases of the junction left unmatched. Germline-derived CDR1 and CDR2 are LNHNV and YYDKDF (reference sequence). CDR3 in DNA: TGTGCCACCAGCAGAGATAGGGTTCTAGCGGGAGTAAAATCGGTTGAGCAGTTCTTC. It translates to CATSRDRVLAGVKSVEQFF.

This clonotype turned up a few times. The CDR3 DNA reads TGTGCCAGCAGTCGCGGACTAGCGGGAGTGGAAGAGACCCAGTACTTC. Translating it yields CASSRGLAGVEETQYF. This chain connects TRBV2 to TRBJ2-5; 13 nucleotides line up with TRBD2. The CDR3 runs 16 residues. Germline values: CDR1 SNHLY, CDR2 FYNNEI. After removal of 5 bases from V and 3 bases from J, the junction contained 6 bases not matched to a gene. Together with reference TRBV2 and TRBJ2-5, the CDR3 gives the full variable domain: EPEVTQTPSHQVTQMGQEVILRCVPISNHLYFYWYRQILGQKVEFLVSFYNNEISEKSEIFDDQFSVERPDGSNFTLKIRSTKLEDSAMYFCASSRGLAGVEETQYFGPGTRLLVL.

The rearrangement joins TRBV6-5 to TRBJ2-7; D remains unclear. Germline-derived CDR1 and CDR2 are MNHEY and SVGAGI. The CDR3 spans 14 residues. The V gene lost 6 bases and the J gene lost 3 bases, with 15 bases spanning the gap. CDR3 nucleotides: TGTGCCAGCAGCATAAAGTTAGGTAACTACGAGCAGTACGTC. Its translation: CASSIKLGNYEQYV.

Many counts were recorded for this clonotype. This chain links TRBV7-2 with TRBJ2-7; TRBD1 agrees at 7 bases. Germline values: CDR1 SGHTA, CDR2 FQGNSA. The V gene end was trimmed by 1 base and the J gene end by 0 bases; junction bases not matched to a gene: 3. CDR3 length: 15 amino acids. CDR3 loop: CASSLGQGHSYEQYV. The CDR3 DNA reads TGTGCCAGCAGCTTAGGACAGGGCCACTCCTACGAGCAGTACGTC.

This clonotype was picked up a small number of times. This rearrangement joins TRBV18 to TRBJ2-1, with 13 bases matching TRBD2. V dropped 0 bases and J dropped 3; count of bases not matched to a gene: 11. CDR1 is KGHSH and CDR2 is LQKENI in the germline V gene. The CDR3 consists of 20 residues. The CDR3: CASSPPTSGRIRGSYNEQFF. In nucleotides, the CDR3 is TGTGCCAGCTCACCACCGACTAGCGGGAGGATAAGGGGTAGCTACAATGAGCAGTTCTTC.

This clonotype was observed at least ten times. The rearrangement joins TRBV7-9 to TRBJ1-5; D remains unclear. This CDR3 region has 14 residues. V was pared by 2 bases and J by 7 bases, with 12 bases between. Germline CDR1 is SEHNR and CDR2 is FQNEAQ (reference sequence). CDR3 in amino acids: CASSLSTHGQPQHF. CDR3 nucleotides: TGTGCCAGCAGCTTATCTACCCACGGACAGCCCCAGCATTTT.

This clonotype has at least ten counts. The rearrangement joins TRBV6-2 or TRBV6-3 to TRBJ2-1; 12 bases align to TRBD2. The ends lost 5 bases at V and 9 bases at J; junction bases unmatched: 23. Germline V gene lookup returns CDR1 MNHEY and CDR2 SVGEGT. The CDR3 loop spans 20 amino acids. The CDR3 loop reads CASSPPTDSSGRAVYGEQFF. The CDR3, as DNA: TGTGCCAGCAGTCCCCCGACAGACTCTAGCGGGAGGGCCGTTTATGGTGAGCAGTTCTTC.

The chain has TRBV5-3 and TRBJ2-7, with D unclear. TRBV5-3 is flagged as an ORF with uncertain function. This CDR3 has 13 residues. The DNA for the CDR3 is TGTGCCAGCAGCTTAGACAACACCTACGAGCAGTACGTC. This sequence encodes CASSLDNTYEQYV.

This clonotype has more than one count but fewer than ten. V gene TRBV7-8 combines with J gene TRBJ2-5; D call uncertain. The germline gives CDR1 SGHVS, CDR2 FQNEAQ. This CDR3 spans 15 amino acids. V lost 5 bases, J lost 5 bases, and 18 bases lay in between. CDR3 in amino acids: CASSIDLTPWETQYF. CDR3 coding DNA: TGTGCCAGCAGCATCGACCTGACGCCTTGGGAGACCCAGTACTTC.

This clonotype was counted ten times or more. This rearrangement joins TRBV7-2 to TRBJ1-1; D gene ambiguous. The CDR3 is 13 amino acids. V dropped 5 bases and J dropped 1 base, with 8 bases sitting between them. Germline CDR1 SGHTA, CDR2 FQGNSA. The CDR3 spells CASSPPGNTEAFF. CDR3 in DNA: TGTGCCAGCAGCCCTCCGGGGAACACTGAAGCTTTCTTT.

V and J are TRBV5-5 and TRBJ2-5; possibly TRBD1 for D (6 bases). Trimming pared 0 bases from V and 4 bases from J, leaving 10 bases between. This CDR3 spans 14 amino acids. Germline V gene lookup returns CDR1 SGHKS and CDR2 YYEKEE (reference sequence). CDR3 sequence reads: CASSLDRAGETQYF. For the CDR3, the DNA is TGTGCCAGCAGCTTGGACAGGGCTGGAGAGACCCAGTACTTC.

The rearrangement uses TRBV25-1 and TRBJ2-3; D unresolved. The CDR3 spans 15 residues. Germline CDR1 and CDR2: MGHDK and SYGVNS. V dropped 2 bases and J dropped 1 base, with 10 bases sitting between them. CDR3 protein: CASSEVYTGTDTQYF. The CDR3 DNA follows: TGTGCCAGCAGTGAAGTGTACACGGGCACAGATACGCAGTATTTT. Based on the CDR3 plus reference TRBV25-1 and TRBJ2-3, the full variable domain is EADIYQTPRYLVIGTGKKITLECSQTMGHDKMYWYQQDPGMELHLIHYSYGVNSTEKGDLSSESTVSRIRTEHFPLTLESARPSHTSQYLCASSEVYTGTDTQYFGPGTRLTVL.

In this sample, this clonotype turned up many times. The chain links TRBV7-2 to TRBJ2-7; the D gene is possibly TRBD2 (6 bases). V was pared by 1 base and J by 2 bases, with 12 bases between. CDR1 SGHTA and CDR2 FQGNSA come from the germline V gene. The CDR3 consists of 15 residues. CDR3 protein: CASSLGGRPTYEQYV. The CDR3 region has the DNA TGTGCCAGCAGCTTAGGAGGGAGGCCGACCTACGAGCAGTACGTC.

The table lists this clonotype with a few counts. The chain is built from TRBV23-1 and TRBJ2-7, with D perhaps TRBD1 (5 bases). TRBV23-1 has ORF status, its function being uncertain. CDR3 length equals 16 residues. Trimming took off 1 base at V and 0 bases at J, with 13 bases between the two ends. In nucleotides, the CDR3 is TGCGCCAGCAGTCAATTCGCAAGGGGAAGCTCCTACGAGCAGTACGTC. Residues: CASSQFARGSSYEQYV.

This clonotype was counted only a few times. Sequence at one end of the junction differs from germline and may be a read error. The chain carries TRBV23-1 and TRBJ1-6; D remains ambiguous. TRBV23-1 is recorded as an ORF, its role being uncertain. This CDR3 comprises 11 residues. CDR3 DNA: TGCGCCAGCAGTCAAAGGACCACCCTAGGGTTT. This encodes CASSQRTTLGF.

The chain employs TRBV5-6 and TRBJ1-1; weak D call: TRBD1 (6 bases). The CDR3 contains 14 residues. The germline gives CDR1 SGHDT, CDR2 YYEEEE. V lost 2 bases and J lost 1, with 9 bases in between. For the CDR3, the DNA is TGTGCCAGCAGCTTTAGGGGGTCGAACACTGAAGCTTTCTTT. Protein sequence: CASSFRGSNTEAFF.

This clonotype appeared a few times. This rearrangement joins TRBV27 to TRBJ1-1; D unresolved. This CDR3 region has 13 residues. Trimming pared 3 bases from V and 8 bases from J, leaving 13 bases between. Germline CDR1 reads MNHEY; CDR2 reads SMNVEV (reference sequence). CDR3 protein: CASSFSGGREAFF. The DNA for the CDR3 is TGTGCCAGCAGTTTTTCTGGCGGCAGGGAAGCTTTCTTT.

In this sample, this clonotype turned up many times. The gene calls are TRBV7-2 and TRBJ1-1; D is unresolved. The CDR3 loop spans 14 amino acids. V lost 5 bases and J 5 bases, leaving 15 bases between the germline ends. Germline CDR1 and CDR2: SGHTA and FQGNSA. This CDR3 is CASSPASGITEAFF. The DNA for the CDR3 is TGTGCCAGCAGCCCCGCCTCAGGAATTACTGAAGCTTTCTTT.

The genes are TRBV4-1 and TRBJ2-5, with a tentative D call TRBD1 (6 bases). Germline V CDR1 and CDR2: MGHRA, YSYEKL. The V gene lost 4 bases and the J gene lost 6 bases, with 18 bases spanning the gap. The length of the CDR3 is 15 residues. The CDR3 DNA reads as TGCGCCAGCAGCCTATCATACAGGGAACAAAAGACCCAGTACTTC. The encoded protein is CASSLSYREQKTQYF.

The rearrangement links TRBV7-4 to TRBJ2-1; no firm D call. This CDR3 is built from 12 residues. Germline lookup yields CDR1 SGHVT and CDR2 SQSDAQ. V gave up 1 base and J gave up 10 bases, with 8 bases separating them. CDR3 nucleotide sequence: TGTGCCAGCAGCTTAGTAACCGTGGAGCAGTTCTTC. Protein: CASSLVTVEQFF. Drawing the rest from reference TRBV7-4 and TRBJ2-1, the complete variable domain is GAGVSQSPRYKVAKRGRDVALRCDSISGHVTLYWYRQTLGQGSEVLTYSQSDAQRDKSGRPSGRFSAERPERSVSTLKIQRTEQGDSAVYLCASSLVTVEQFFGPGTRLTVL.

The V call is TRBV27, the J call TRBJ2-7, with a possible D match to TRBD1 (5 bases). Germline-derived CDR1 and CDR2 are MNHEY and SMNVEV (reference sequence). The CDR3 extends over 13 amino acids. V lost 5 bases to trimming and J lost 2 bases, with 10 bases between them. The CDR3 protein is CASSKGNTYEQYF. In DNA, the CDR3 is TGTGCCAGCAGTAAGGGGAACACCTACGAGCAGTACTTC.